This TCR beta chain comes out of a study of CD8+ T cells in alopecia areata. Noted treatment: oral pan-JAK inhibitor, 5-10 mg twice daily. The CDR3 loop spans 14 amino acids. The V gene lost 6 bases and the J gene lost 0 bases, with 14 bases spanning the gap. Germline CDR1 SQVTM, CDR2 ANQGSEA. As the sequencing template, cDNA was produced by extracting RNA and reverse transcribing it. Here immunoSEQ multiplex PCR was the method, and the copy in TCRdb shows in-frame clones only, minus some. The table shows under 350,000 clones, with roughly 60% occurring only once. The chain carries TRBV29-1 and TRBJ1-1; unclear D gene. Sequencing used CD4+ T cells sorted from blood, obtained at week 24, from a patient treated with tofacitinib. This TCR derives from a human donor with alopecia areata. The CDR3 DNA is TGCAGCGTCCCATCAGGTTCTTTGAACACTGAAGCTTTCTTT. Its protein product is CSVPSGSLNTEAFF.